These 13 T cell receptor beta chains originate from one sample sequenced in a study of neurological immune-mediated disorders. The time point here: longitudinal time-point 3. From the 5' RACE reads, TCRdb called clonotypes with MiXCR, one entry per CDR3 protein. The profile shows about 49,000 distinct CDR3 sequences, more than 7% of them singletons. Sequencing was done on a sample of PBMCs. The receptor set was obtained from a woman aged 35 to 49 in good health.

This clonotype was seen ten or more times. The rearrangement uses TRBV4-1 and TRBJ2-3, with TRBD2 as a possible D gene (5 bases). The CDR3 contains 14 residues. Germline-derived CDR1 and CDR2 are MGHRA and YSYEKL. The ends were cut back, 1 base at V and 4 bases at J, with 9 bases in the middle. In DNA, the CDR3 is TGCGCCAGCAGCCAAGGGACTCTGGCAGATACGCAGTATTTT. Its protein product is CASSQGTLADTQYF.

This clonotype appeared many times. This chain connects TRBV5-1 to TRBJ1-2; weak D call: TRBD1 (6 bases). Germline V gene sequence: CDR1 SGHRS, CDR2 YFSETQ. The ends were cut back, 1 base at V and 3 bases at J, with 10 bases in the middle. The CDR3 contains 14 residues. The CDR3 here is CASSLTGNDYGYTF. The CDR3, as DNA: TGCGCCAGCAGCTTGACAGGGAACGACTATGGCTACACCTTC.

This clonotype came up a few times. This chain links TRBV7-8 with TRBJ2-7; 7 positions agree with TRBD1. CDR3 length: 17 residues. Per the germline V gene, CDR1 is SGHVS and CDR2 is FQNEAQ. Trimming at V came to 1 base and at J to 0 bases, leaving 9 bases not matched to a gene. The CDR3 nucleotides read TGTGCCAGCAGCTTAGGGGGTCAGGGGGTCAGCTCCTACGAGCAGTACTTC. Translated: CASSLGGQGVSSYEQYF.

By share, this clonotype counts as medium-sized. V and J are TRBV20-1 and TRBJ1-6; D remains ambiguous. This CDR3 is 13 amino acids long. Trimming left V 3 bases short and J 7 bases short, with 10 bases between. Germline lookup yields CDR1 DFQATT and CDR2 SNEGSKA (reference sequence). The CDR3: CSASVTENSPLHF. As DNA, the CDR3 is TGCAGTGCTAGTGTTACAGAAAATTCACCCCTCCACTTT.

The V and J genes are TRBV12-3 or TRBV12-4 and TRBJ1-5; D call uncertain. Trimming cost V 3 bases and J 4 bases, with 10 bases left between them. CDR3 size: 14 residues. CDR3 bases: TGTGCCAGCAGTTTTAGGCGGCCTAATCAGCCCCAGCATTTT. Its protein product is CASSFRRPNQPQHF.

The sample holds many counts of this clonotype. The genes are TRBV7-9 and TRBJ1-3; D is unresolved. From germline, CDR1 is SEHNR and CDR2 FQNEAQ (reference sequence). The length of the CDR3 is 17 residues. V lost 0 bases, J lost 0 bases, and 12 bases lay in between. The chain's CDR3 is CASSLASSGRSGNTIYF. CDR3 sequence (DNA): TGTGCCAGCAGCTTAGCCTCCTCGGGTCGCTCTGGAAACACCATATATTTT.

This chain links TRBV5-1 with TRBJ1-1; 8 bases are shared with TRBD1. V dropped 4 bases and J dropped 3; count of bases not matched to a gene: 8. Germline V gene data show CDR1 as SGHRS and CDR2 as YFSETQ. CDR3 length equals 15 residues. The CDR3 bases are TGCGCCAGCAGCGACACCGGGACAGGATACACTGAAGCTTTCTTT. It yields the protein CASSDTGTGYTEAFF.

The V and J genes are TRBV5-1 and TRBJ2-5; TRBD1 agrees at 7 bases. The trim removed 7 bases at V and 0 bases at J, leaving 9 bases unmatched. CDR3 size: 15 residues. Germline-derived CDR1 and CDR2 are SGHRS and YFSETQ. CDR3 sequence: CASVSKTGYQETQYF. Here the CDR3 DNA reads TGCGCCAGCGTCTCTAAGACAGGGTACCAAGAGACCCAGTACTTC.

This clonotype was counted at least ten times. The rearrangement joins TRBV5-1 to TRBJ2-1; 10 bases align to TRBD2. CDR3 size: 15 residues. J was trimmed by 8 bases and V by 0 bases; bases with no gene match: 5. Germline-derived CDR1 and CDR2 are SGHRS and YFSETQ. The CDR3 protein is CASSLGPSGSYEQFF. DNA of the CDR3: TGCGCCAGCAGCTTGGGGCCTAGCGGGAGTTATGAGCAGTTCTTC.

The gene calls are TRBV20-1 and TRBJ1-6, with 9 positions matching TRBD1. The CDR3 length is 18 residues. Trimming took 6 bases from V and 9 from J; bases not matched to a gene: 21. The germline V gene encodes CDR1 DFQATT and CDR2 SNEGSKA (reference sequence). CDR3 sequence reads: CSALMPGQGHISSSPLHF. Here the CDR3 DNA reads TGCAGTGCCTTGATGCCGGGACAGGGACACATCAGTAGTTCACCCCTCCACTTT.

This clonotype was observed a few times. This chain uses TRBV7-9 with TRBJ2-7; D uncertain. V gave up 5 bases and J gave up 0 bases, with 11 bases separating them. The germline CDR1 and CDR2 sequences are SEHNR and FQNEAQ (reference sequence). The CDR3 covers 14 residues. Here the CDR3 reads CASSTLDGSYEQYF. The CDR3 DNA follows: TGTGCCAGCAGCACCCTGGACGGCTCCTACGAGCAGTACTTC.

A few counts support this clonotype. This chain's CDR3 is CASTPDSIPTDTQYF. CDR3 DNA: TGTGCCAGCACCCCCGACTCCATCCCCACAGATACGCAGTATTTT. The V and J genes are TRBV9 and TRBJ2-3; no definite D call. The CDR3 spans 15 residues. Trimming cost V 6 bases and J 2 bases, with 16 bases left between them. The V gene's germline CDR1 is SGDLS and CDR2 YYNGEE.

Many counts were recorded for this clonotype. The V and J genes are TRBV9 and TRBJ1-1; D not resolved. V was pared by 3 bases and J by 2 bases, with 8 bases between. The germline CDR1 and CDR2 sequences are SGDLS and YYNGEE. The CDR3 spans 13 residues. The CDR3, as DNA: TGTGCCAGCAGCGCCGCGGTCAACACTGAAGCTTTCTTT. Its translation is CASSAAVNTEAFF. Based on the CDR3 plus reference TRBV9 and TRBJ1-1, the full variable domain is DSGVTQTPKHLITATGQRVTLRCSPRSGDLSVYWYQQSLDQGLQFLIQYYNGEERAKGNILERFSAQQFPDLHSELNLSSLELGDSALYFCASSAAVNTEAFFGQGTRLTVV.